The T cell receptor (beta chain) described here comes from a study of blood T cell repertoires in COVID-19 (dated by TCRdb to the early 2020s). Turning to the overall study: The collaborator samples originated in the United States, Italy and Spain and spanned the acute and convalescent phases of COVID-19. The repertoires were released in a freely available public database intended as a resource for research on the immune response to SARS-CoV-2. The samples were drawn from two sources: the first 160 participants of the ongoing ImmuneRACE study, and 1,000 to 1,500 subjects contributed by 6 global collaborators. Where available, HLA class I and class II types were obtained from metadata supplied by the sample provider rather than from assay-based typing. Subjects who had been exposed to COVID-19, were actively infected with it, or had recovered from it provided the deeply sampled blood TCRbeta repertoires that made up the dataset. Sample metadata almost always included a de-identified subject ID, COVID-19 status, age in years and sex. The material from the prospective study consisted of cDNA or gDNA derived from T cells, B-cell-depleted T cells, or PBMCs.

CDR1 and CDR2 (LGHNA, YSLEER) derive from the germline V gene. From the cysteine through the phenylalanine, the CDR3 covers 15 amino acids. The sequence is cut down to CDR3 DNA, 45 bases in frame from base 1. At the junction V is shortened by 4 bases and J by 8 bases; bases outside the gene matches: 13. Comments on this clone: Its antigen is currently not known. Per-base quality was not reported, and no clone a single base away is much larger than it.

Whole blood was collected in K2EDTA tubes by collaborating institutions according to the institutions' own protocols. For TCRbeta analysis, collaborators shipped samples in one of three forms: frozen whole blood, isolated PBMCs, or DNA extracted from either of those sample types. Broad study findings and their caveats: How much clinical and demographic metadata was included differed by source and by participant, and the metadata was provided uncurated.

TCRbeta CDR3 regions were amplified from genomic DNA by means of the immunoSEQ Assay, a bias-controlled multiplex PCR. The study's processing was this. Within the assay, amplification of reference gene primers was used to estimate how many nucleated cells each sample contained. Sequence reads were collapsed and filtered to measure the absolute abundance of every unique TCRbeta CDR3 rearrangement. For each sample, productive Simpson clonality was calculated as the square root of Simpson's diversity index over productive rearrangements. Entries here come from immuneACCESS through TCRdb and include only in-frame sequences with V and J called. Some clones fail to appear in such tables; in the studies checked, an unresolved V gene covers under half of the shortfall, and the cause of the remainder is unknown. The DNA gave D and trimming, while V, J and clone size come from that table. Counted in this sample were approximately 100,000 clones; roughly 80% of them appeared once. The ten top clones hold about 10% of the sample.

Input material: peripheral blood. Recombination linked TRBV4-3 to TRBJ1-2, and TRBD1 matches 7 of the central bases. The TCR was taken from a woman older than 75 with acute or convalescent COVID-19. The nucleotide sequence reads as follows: TGCGCCAGCAGCCCCAGACGGACAGGCGGCGGCGGCTACACCTTC. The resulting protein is CASSPRRTGGGGYTF.